The rows below give T cell receptor beta chains drawn from one sample of a study of lymphopenia after photon versus proton radiotherapy. The method was immunoSEQ multiplex PCR; TCRdb's version includes in-frame clones alone and lacks a portion of them. This table holds 68,000 or so clones, approximately 90% found once. The source was peripheral blood, collected from a patient treated with photon-based radiotherapy. Receptors originate from a woman between 65 and 79 years old with pancreatic cancer. CDR3s include the opening cysteine and the closing phenylalanine or tryptophan. Fields, in order: J gene, clone size, D gene, V gene, CDR3 DNA, CDR3 protein. A D gene is named only where the DNA matches it firmly. Clone size is given for some rows only: seen once, a few or many times, or a class if the clone is expanded.

TRBJ2-2 - - TRBV5-1 TGCGCCAGCAGCCCAGTGGCCTCTTTCACCGGGGAGCTGTTTTTT CASSPVASFTGELFF
TRBJ2-4 once - TRBV5-1 TGCGCCAGCAGCTTGGGTGCCAGCGCCATTCAGTACTTC CASSLGASAIQYF
TRBJ2-7 few - TRBV21-1 TGTGCCAGCAGCACTCTGCGGGAGGCAGACCCCTACGAGCAGTACTTC CASSTLREADPYEQYF
TRBJ2-3 - TRBD1 TRBV5-1 TGCGCCAGCAGCAAGGGACAGCTCCCGTTTAGCACAGATACGCAGTATTTT CASSKGQLPFSTDTQYF
TRBJ2-5 - - TRBV4-3 TGCGCCAGCAGCCAGAGCGAGAAAGAGACCCAGTACTTC CASSQSEKETQYF
TRBJ2-5 - - TRBV29-1 TGCAGCGTTGTACGGGACCTCCTCGGGACCCAGTACTTC CSVVRDLLGTQYF
TRBJ1-3 - - TRBV14 TGTGCCAGCAGCCATTTTGCACCTGGAAACACCATATATTTT CASSHFAPGNTIYF
TRBJ2-7 - - TRBV2 TGTGCCGGCCGGGACACGAGCTCCTACGAGCAGTACTTC CAGRDTSSYEQYF
TRBJ1-3 - - TRBV29-1 TGCAGCGTGCTAGAATTAGGAAACACCATATATTTT CSVLELGNTIYF
TRBJ1-2 - - TRBV27 TGTGCCAGCAGTTTATTTTCGGCTTCACAGGCAGGGGCCAACTATGGCTACACCTTC CASSLFSASQAGANYGYTF
TRBJ2-7 few - TRBV6-1 TGTGCCAGCAGTGAAGCGCTCGGGACCTACGAGCAGTACTTC CASSEALGTYEQYF
TRBJ1-2 - - TRBV19 TGTGCCAGTAATTCCCGGACAGACACTAACTATGGCTACACCTTC CASNSRTDTNYGYTF
TRBJ2-1 few - TRBV5-4 TGTGCCAGCAGCTTGGGTCAGGGCAGTTTAGGCAATGAGCAGTTCTTC CASSLGQGSLGNEQFF
TRBJ1-2 - - TRBV18 TGTGCCAGCTCACCAAAGGGGGGGACCGTTTACTTC CASSPKGGTVYF
TRBJ2-6 - TRBD1 TRBV5-8 TGTGCCAGCAGCCGTAGGACAGGACGCGGGGCCAACGTCCTGACTTTC CASSRRTGRGANVLTF
TRBJ2-1 - TRBD2 TRBV5-1 TGCGCCAGCAGCTTGGCCGGACTAGCGGGAGGGTCGTTAGCGTTCTTC CASSLAGLAGGSLAFF
TRBJ1-1 - TRBD1 TRBV5-5 TGTGCCAGCAGCCTGGACAGGGGGAACACTGAAGCTTTCTTT CASSLDRGNTEAFF
TRBJ2-7 - - TRBV5-1 TGCGCCAGCAGCCCCACAGGAGGCTCGTCCTACGAGCAGTACTTC CASSPTGGSSYEQYF
TRBJ2-1 - - TRBV4-1 TGCGCCAGCAGCCAGCCAGGGACCTACAATGAGCAGTTCTTC CASSQPGTYNEQFF
TRBJ2-2 - - TRBV30 TGTGCCTGGAAAACGAGCGCGAACACCGGGGAGCTGTTTTTT CAWKTSANTGELFF
TRBJ2-5 - - TRBV19 TGTGCCAGTAGCGGGCGAGAGGTCCCCGAGACCCAGTACTTC CASSGREVPETQYF
TRBJ1-2 - TRBD1 TRBV5-3 TGTGCCAGCAGTAAAGGACAGGGGATCTATGGCTACACCTTC CASSKGQGIYGYTF
TRBJ2-3 - TRBD2 TRBV28 TGTGCCAGCAGCCCGACTAGCGGGAGCGGCACAGATACGCAGTATTTT CASSPTSGSGTDTQYF
TRBJ2-5 - - TRBV7-3 TGTGCCAGCAGCTTCAGGGGGGGATGGGAGACCCAGTACTTC CASSFRGGWETQYF
TRBJ2-5 few - TRBV7-2 TGTGCCAGCAGCTTATCGGCGGGAGAGACCCAGTACTTC CASSLSAGETQYF